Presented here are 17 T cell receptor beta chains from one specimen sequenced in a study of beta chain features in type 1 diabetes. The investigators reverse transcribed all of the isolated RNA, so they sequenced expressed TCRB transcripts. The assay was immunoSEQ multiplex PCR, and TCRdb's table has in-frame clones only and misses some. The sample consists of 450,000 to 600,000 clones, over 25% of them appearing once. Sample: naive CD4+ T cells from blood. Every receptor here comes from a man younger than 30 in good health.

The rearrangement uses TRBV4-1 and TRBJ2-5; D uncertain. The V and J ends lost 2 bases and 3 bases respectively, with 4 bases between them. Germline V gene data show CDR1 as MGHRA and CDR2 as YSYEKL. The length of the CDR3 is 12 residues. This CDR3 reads CASSQNEETQYF. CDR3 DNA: TGCGCCAGCAGCCAAAACGAAGAGACCCAGTACTTC.

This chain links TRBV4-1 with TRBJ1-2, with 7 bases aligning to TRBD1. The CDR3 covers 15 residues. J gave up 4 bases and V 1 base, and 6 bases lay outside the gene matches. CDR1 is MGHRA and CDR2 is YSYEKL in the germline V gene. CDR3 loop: CASSQGQGGPYGYTF. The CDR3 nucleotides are TGCGCCAGCAGCCAAGGACAGGGAGGGCCCTATGGCTACACCTTC.

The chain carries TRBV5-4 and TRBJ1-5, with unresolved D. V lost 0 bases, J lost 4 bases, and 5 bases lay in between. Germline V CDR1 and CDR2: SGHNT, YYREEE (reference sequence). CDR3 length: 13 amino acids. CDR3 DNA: TGTGCCAGCAGCTTGGAACGAAATCAGCCCCAGCATTTT. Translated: CASSLERNQPQHF.

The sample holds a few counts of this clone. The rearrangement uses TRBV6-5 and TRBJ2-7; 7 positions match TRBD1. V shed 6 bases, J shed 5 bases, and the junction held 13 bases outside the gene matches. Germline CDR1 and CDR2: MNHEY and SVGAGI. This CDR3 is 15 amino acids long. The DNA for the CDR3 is TGTGCCAGCAGCCGAACCTCGACAGGGAGCCACGAGCAGTACTTC. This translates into CASSRTSTGSHEQYF.

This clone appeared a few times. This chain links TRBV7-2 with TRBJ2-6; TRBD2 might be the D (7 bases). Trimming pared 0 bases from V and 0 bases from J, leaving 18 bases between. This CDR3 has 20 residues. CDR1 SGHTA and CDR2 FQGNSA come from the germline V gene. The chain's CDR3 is CASSLAPRGGKRSGANVLTF. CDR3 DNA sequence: TGTGCCAGCAGCTTAGCTCCCAGGGGAGGGAAACGCTCTGGGGCCAACGTCCTGACTTTC.

CDR3 DNA sequence: TGTGCCTGGGGGGACAGCGAAAACTATGGCTACACCTTC. Translated: CAWGDSENYGYTF. The chain uses TRBV30 and TRBJ1-2, with 7 positions matching TRBD1. The CDR3 extends over 13 amino acids. Per the germline V gene, CDR1 is GTSNPN and CDR2 is SVGIG (reference sequence). V shed 5 bases and J 2 bases; nucleotides not matched to a gene: 5.

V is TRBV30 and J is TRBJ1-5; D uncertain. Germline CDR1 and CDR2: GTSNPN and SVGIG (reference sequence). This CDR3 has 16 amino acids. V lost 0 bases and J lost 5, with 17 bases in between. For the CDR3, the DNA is TGTGCCTGGAGTGTGTCCCCTCGGGCGCGGGATCAGCCCCAGCATTTT. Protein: CAWSVSPRARDQPQHF. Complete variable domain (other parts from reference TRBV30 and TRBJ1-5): SQTIHQWPATLVQPVGSPLSLECTVEGTSNPNLYWYRQAAGRGLQLLFYSVGIGQISSEVPQNLSASRPQDRQFILSSKKLLLSDSGFYLCAWSVSPRARDQPQHFGDGTRLSIL.

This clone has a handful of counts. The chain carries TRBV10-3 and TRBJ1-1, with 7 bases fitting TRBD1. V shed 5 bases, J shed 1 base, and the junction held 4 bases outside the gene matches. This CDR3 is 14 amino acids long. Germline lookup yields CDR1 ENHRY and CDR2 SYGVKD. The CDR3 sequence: CAISRDSWNTEAFF. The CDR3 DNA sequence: TGTGCCATCAGTCGGGACAGTTGGAACACTGAAGCTTTCTTT.

The CDR3 sequence is CASSKASGEQFF. The CDR3 nucleotides are TGTGCCAGCAGCAAAGCCAGTGGTGAGCAGTTCTTC. This chain connects TRBV21-1 to TRBJ2-1; TRBD1, the table's D call, lacks a check against the DNA. TRBV21-1 is a pseudogene locus. This CDR3 contains 12 residues.

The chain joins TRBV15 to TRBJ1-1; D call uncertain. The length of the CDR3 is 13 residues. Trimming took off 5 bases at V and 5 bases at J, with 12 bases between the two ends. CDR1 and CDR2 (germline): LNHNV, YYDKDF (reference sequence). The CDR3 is CATSRSRNTEAFF. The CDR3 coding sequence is TGTGCCACCAGCCGCTCCAGGAATACTGAAGCTTTCTTT.

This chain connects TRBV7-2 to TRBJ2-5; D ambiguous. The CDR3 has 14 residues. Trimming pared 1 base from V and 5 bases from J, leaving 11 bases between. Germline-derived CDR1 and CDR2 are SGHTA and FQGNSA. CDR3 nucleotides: TGTGCCAGCAGCTTAGACCCGGCCCAGGAGACCCAGTACTTC. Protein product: CASSLDPAQETQYF.

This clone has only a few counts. CDR3 in amino acids: CASSLSLDEQFF. The CDR3 coding sequence is TGTGCCAGCAGCTTATCACTCGATGAGCAGTTCTTC. This chain links TRBV7-9 with TRBJ2-1; D is ambiguous. This CDR3 contains 12 residues. Germline V CDR1 and CDR2: SEHNR, FQNEAQ (reference sequence). The V gene lost 2 bases and the J gene lost 8 bases, with 7 bases spanning the gap.

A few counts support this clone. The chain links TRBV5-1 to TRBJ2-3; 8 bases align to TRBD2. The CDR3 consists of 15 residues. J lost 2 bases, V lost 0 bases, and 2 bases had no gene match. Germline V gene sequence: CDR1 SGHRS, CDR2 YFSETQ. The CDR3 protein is CASSLGLAPTDTQYF. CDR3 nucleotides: TGCGCCAGCAGCTTGGGACTAGCGCCCACAGATACGCAGTATTTT.

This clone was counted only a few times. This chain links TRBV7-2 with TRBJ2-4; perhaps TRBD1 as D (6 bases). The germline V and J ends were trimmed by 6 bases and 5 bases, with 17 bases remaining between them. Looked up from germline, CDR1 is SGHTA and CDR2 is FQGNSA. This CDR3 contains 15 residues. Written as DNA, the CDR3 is TGTGCCAGCAGTTCACCGACGGGACACCAAAACATTCAGTACTTC. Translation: CASSSPTGHQNIQYF.

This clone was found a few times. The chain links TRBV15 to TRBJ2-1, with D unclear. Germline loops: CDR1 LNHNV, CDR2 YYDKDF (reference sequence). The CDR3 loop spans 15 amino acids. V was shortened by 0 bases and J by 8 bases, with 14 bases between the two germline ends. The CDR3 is CATSRDPGRAYEQFF. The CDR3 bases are TGTGCCACCAGCAGAGATCCGGGTCGAGCCTATGAGCAGTTCTTC. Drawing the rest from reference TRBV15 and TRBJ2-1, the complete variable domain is DAMVIQNPRYQVTQFGKPVTLSCSQTLNHNVMYWYQQKSSQAPKLLFHYYDKDFNNEADTPDNFQSRRPNTSFCFLDIRSPGLGDTAMYLCATSRDPGRAYEQFFGPGTRLTVL.

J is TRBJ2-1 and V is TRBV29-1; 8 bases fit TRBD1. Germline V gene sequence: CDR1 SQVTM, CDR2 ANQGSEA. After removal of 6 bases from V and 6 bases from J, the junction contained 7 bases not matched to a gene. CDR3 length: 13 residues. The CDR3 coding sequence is TGCAGCGTGGACCGGGACAGGAGCAATGAGCAGTTCTTC. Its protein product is CSVDRDRSNEQFF.

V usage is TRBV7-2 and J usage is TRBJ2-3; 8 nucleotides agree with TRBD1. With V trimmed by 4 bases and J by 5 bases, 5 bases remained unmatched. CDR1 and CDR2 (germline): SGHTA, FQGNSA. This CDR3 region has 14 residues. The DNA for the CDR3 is TGTGCCAGCAGCTCGACAGGGGTTGGAGATACGCAGTATTTT. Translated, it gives CASSSTGVGDTQYF.